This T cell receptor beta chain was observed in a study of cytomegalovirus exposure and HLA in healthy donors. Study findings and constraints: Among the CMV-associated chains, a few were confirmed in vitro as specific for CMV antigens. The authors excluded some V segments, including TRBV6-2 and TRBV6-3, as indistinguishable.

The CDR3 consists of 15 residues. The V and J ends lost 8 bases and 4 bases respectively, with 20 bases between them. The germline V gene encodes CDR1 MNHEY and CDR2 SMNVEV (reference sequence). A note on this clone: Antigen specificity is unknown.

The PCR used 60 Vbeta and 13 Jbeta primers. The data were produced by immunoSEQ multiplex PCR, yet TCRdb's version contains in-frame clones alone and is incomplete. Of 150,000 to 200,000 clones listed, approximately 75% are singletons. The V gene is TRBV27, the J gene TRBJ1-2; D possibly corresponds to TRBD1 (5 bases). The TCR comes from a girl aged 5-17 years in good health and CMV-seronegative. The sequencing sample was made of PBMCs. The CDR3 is CASCPSPPGPYGYTF. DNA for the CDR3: TGTGCCAGCTGCCCAAGCCCCCCAGGGCCCTATGGCTACACCTTC.